This TCR beta chain was profiled in a study of regulatory T cells in long-lasting Graves disease. Time point noted: persistent/refractory GD, antithyroid drugs over 5 years with positive TRAb. The TCR library used RNA extracted from PBMCs. Relying on iRepertoire HTBI primers and Arm-PCR of CDR3 regions, the team built TCR beta libraries. Using its own MiXCR run on the multiplex PCR reads, TCRdb lists one record per CDR3 protein. Here the sample spans 650,000 to 850,000 distinct CDR3 sequences, 30% being singletons. The CDR3 spans 17 residues. V dropped 2 bases and J dropped 2 bases, with 15 bases sitting between them. The germline gives CDR1 SGHAT, CDR2 FQNNGV.

Sequences were derived from peripheral blood mononuclear cells (PBMCs), sampled when the disease was refractory, from a patient treated with antithyroid drugs. The chain carries TRBV11-2 and TRBJ2-2; D remains unclear. The clonotype was recovered from a female donor with Graves disease. CDR3 in amino acids: CASSLYYAAVNTGELFF. CDR3 coding DNA: TGTGCCAGCAGCTTATATTACGCGGCAGTAAACACCGGGGAGCTGTTTTTT.